Listed below are T cell receptor beta chains from one sample, sequenced in a study of blood T cell repertoires in COVID-19. Sequencing used immunoSEQ multiplex PCR; TCRdb keeps in-frame clones, though not all of them. In the table there are approximately 150,000 clones, over 75% of which are singletons. The sequenced material came from peripheral blood. Every receptor here comes from a human donor in a cohort sampled during active COVID-19. Each CDR3 is given with its conserved first and last residue. The D gene is left open where the match is weak. Clone size appears in some rows only: once, few, many, or a class for an expanded clone.

CDR3 DNA: TGTGCCAGCAGGGGGTCAGGGTTGACGAATGAAAAACTGTTTTTT
CDR3 protein: CASRGSGLTNEKLFF
D gene: NA
clone size: many
V gene: TRBV28
J gene: TRBJ1-4

CDR3 DNA: TGTGCCAGCAGCCAACAAAATTCACCCCTCCACTTT
CDR3 protein: CASSQQNSPLHF
D gene: NA
clone size: many
V gene: TRBV7-9
J gene: TRBJ1-6

CDR3 DNA: TGTGCCAGCAGCCCGCTAGCGGGAGCGAGCCACGAGCAGTACTTC
CDR3 protein: CASSPLAGASHEQYF
D gene: TRBD2
clone size: NA
V gene: TRBV3-1/TRBV3-2
J gene: TRBJ2-7

CDR3 DNA: TGTGCCAGCAGCTTAACCGGGACAGGGGCAACTAATGAAAAACTGTTTTTT
CDR3 protein: CASSLTGTGATNEKLFF
D gene: TRBD1
clone size: NA
V gene: TRBV7-8
J gene: TRBJ1-4

CDR3 DNA: TGTGCCTGGAGTATGGGACAGATCATCAATGAAAAACTGTTTTTT
CDR3 protein: CAWSMGQIINEKLFF
D gene: TRBD1
clone size: NA
V gene: TRBV30
J gene: TRBJ1-4

CDR3 DNA: TGTGCCAGCAGCCTTACGGGAGGCTCCTACGAGCAGTACTTC
CDR3 protein: CASSLTGGSYEQYF
D gene: TRBD2
clone size: NA
V gene: TRBV7-3
J gene: TRBJ2-7

CDR3 DNA: TGTGCCAGCTCTACGCCGACAGACAATGAGCAGTTCTTC
CDR3 protein: CASSTPTDNEQFF
D gene: NA
clone size: NA
V gene: TRBV11-3
J gene: TRBJ2-1

CDR3 DNA: TGTGCTAGCAGCTCCCAGGCGGGTTCACCCCTCCACTTT
CDR3 protein: CASSSQAGSPLHF
D gene: NA
clone size: once
V gene: TRBV7-7
J gene: TRBJ1-6

CDR3 DNA: TGTGCCAGCAGCTTCCAGACTAGCGGGAATGAGCAGTTCTTC
CDR3 protein: CASSFQTSGNEQFF
D gene: TRBD2
clone size: NA
V gene: TRBV7-2
J gene: TRBJ2-1

CDR3 DNA: TGTGCCAGCAGTCAACCTTCCGACAGGGAGTTTTCCCAGCCCCAGCATTTT
CDR3 protein: CASSQPSDREFSQPQHF
D gene: TRBD1
clone size: NA
V gene: TRBV11-3
J gene: TRBJ1-5

CDR3 DNA: TGTGCTAGTGGTTTGCCCCTCTACGGCCGCAGGCCGCAGTATTTT
CDR3 protein: CASGLPLYGRRPQYF
D gene: NA
clone size: NA
V gene: TRBV12-5
J gene: TRBJ2-3

CDR3 DNA: TGTGCCAGCAGAGTGGGACTAGCGGGAGCCGATACGCAGTATTTT
CDR3 protein: CASRVGLAGADTQYF
D gene: TRBD2
clone size: NA
V gene: TRBV2
J gene: TRBJ2-3

CDR3 DNA: TGTGCCAGCAGTTCCCCCGCAGCGGGTGACACAGATACGCAGTATTTT
CDR3 protein: CASSSPAAGDTDTQYF
D gene: NA
clone size: NA
V gene: TRBV6-2/TRBV6-3
J gene: TRBJ2-3

CDR3 DNA: TGTGCCAGCAGACCAGGGGGTTACTCTGGAAACACCATATATTTT
CDR3 protein: CASRPGGYSGNTIYF
D gene: TRBD1
clone size: NA
V gene: TRBV28
J gene: TRBJ1-3

CDR3 DNA: TGTGCCAGCAGCGTCGAGGGGGCAGTCTACAATGAGCAGTTCTTC
CDR3 protein: CASSVEGAVYNEQFF
D gene: TRBD1
clone size: once
V gene: TRBV9
J gene: TRBJ2-1

CDR3 DNA: TGCGCCAGCAGCCGGACCGAGGGCGGAGGCTACACCTTC
CDR3 protein: CASSRTEGGGYTF
D gene: NA
clone size: NA
V gene: TRBV5-1
J gene: TRBJ1-2

CDR3 DNA: TGCAGCGTTGATTCTCTGCGGTCCTACAATGAGCAGTTCTTC
CDR3 protein: CSVDSLRSYNEQFF
D gene: NA
clone size: NA
V gene: TRBV29-1
J gene: TRBJ2-1

CDR3 DNA: TGCGCCAGCAGCTTGGGCGGGGGGCAAGGAGGCTACACCTTC
CDR3 protein: CASSLGGGQGGYTF
D gene: NA
clone size: NA
V gene: TRBV5-1
J gene: TRBJ1-2

CDR3 DNA: TGTGCCAGTAGTCCCCGGGACAGACCCGGACCTAGCTCTTCTGGGGCCAACGTCCTGACTTTC
CDR3 protein: CASSPRDRPGPSSSGANVLTF
D gene: TRBD1
clone size: NA
V gene: TRBV19
J gene: TRBJ2-6

CDR3 DNA: TGCGCCAGCAGCTCGACAGGGGACACTGAAGCTTTCTTT
CDR3 protein: CASSSTGDTEAFF
D gene: TRBD1
clone size: NA
V gene: TRBV5-1
J gene: TRBJ1-1

CDR3 DNA: TGTGCCAGTAGGGACCTCAGGGGCAGCACAGATACGCAGTATTTT
CDR3 protein: CASRDLRGSTDTQYF
D gene: NA
clone size: NA
V gene: TRBV19
J gene: TRBJ2-3

CDR3 DNA: TGCGCCAGCAGCTTTACTAGTGCGAGAGAGCAGTACTTC
CDR3 protein: CASSFTSAREQYF
D gene: NA
clone size: NA
V gene: TRBV5-1
J gene: TRBJ2-7

CDR3 DNA: TGTGCCAGCAGTGAGCGGGTGGGACAGAATAATTCACCCCTCCACTTT
CDR3 protein: CASSERVGQNNSPLHF
D gene: TRBD1
clone size: NA
V gene: TRBV2
J gene: TRBJ1-6